The T cell receptor (beta chain) described here comes from a study of shared T cell receptors in the human thymus. The ends were cut back, 3 bases at V and 4 bases at J, with 12 bases in the middle. CDR3 length equals 14 residues. Per germline, CDR1 LNHDA and CDR2 SQIVND (reference sequence). Clones were read by immunoSEQ multiplex PCR, and TCRdb kept only the in-frame ones, dropping some. The data hold more than 300,000 clones, with 95% observed a single time. The clonotype comes from a human donor. The material sequenced was thymocytes. This chain links TRBV19 with TRBJ1-1; a possible D gene is TRBD1 (5 bases). The CDR3 sequence: CASSIYRQVTEAFF. The DNA of the CDR3 is TGTGCCAGTAGTATTTACAGGCAGGTCACTGAAGCTTTCTTT.